This record covers a single T cell receptor beta chain. Its matching antigen is unknown. The data derive from a study of response to subunit inactivated influenza vaccine. Study-level results: Authors suggested each seasonal influenza vaccination recruits few new T cells.

V lost 7 bases to trimming and J lost 6 bases; unmatched junction nucleotides: 26. Germline V lookup: CDR1 SGHAT, CDR2 FQNNGV. The CDR3 loop spans 20 amino acids. TCRdb analysed the RT-PCR reads with MiXCR anew, one entry per CDR3 protein. The table lists 610,000 or so distinct CDR3 sequences, 13% to 15% of them singletons, with approximately 10% in the top ten. The origin of this receptor is a man aged 50 or older who received an inactivated influenza vaccine. Specimen: PBMCs from blood, collected approximately 13 days after vaccination. This chain connects TRBV11-2 to TRBJ1-1, with 10 bases matching TRBD1. The CDR3 nucleotides read TGTGCCAGCAACCCTTTGGGACAGGGGATTATGCGGCGTAGTAGCTCTGAAGCTTTCTTT. Translated, it gives CASNPLGQGIMRRSSSEAFF.